The 15 T cell receptor beta chains below were found in one sample sequenced in a study of cytomegalovirus exposure and HLA in healthy donors. The PCR was carried out with 60 Vbeta primers and 13 Jbeta primers. Assay: immunoSEQ multiplex PCR; the TCRdb copy retains only in-frame clones and omits some. The sample shows 150,000 to 180,000 clones, 82% of them seen only once. Material for sequencing was PBMCs. These TCRs come from a woman between 45 and 65 years old in good health and CMV-seropositive.

The chain combines TRBV18 with TRBJ2-6; TRBD1 is a possible D gene (6 bases). CDR1 and CDR2 (germline): KGHSH, LQKENI. Trimming removed 3 bases from V and 4 bases from J, with 19 bases in between. The CDR3 spans 18 residues. As DNA, the CDR3 is TGTGCCAGCTCACCCTACCCGGGACAAACGGCGGGGGCCAACGTCCTGACTTTC. Translation: CASSPYPGQTAGANVLTF. The whole variable domain, filled in from reference TRBV18 and TRBJ2-6, reads NAGVMQNPRHLVRRRGQEARLRCSPMKGHSHVYWYRQLPEEGLKFMVYLQKENIIDESGMPKERFSAEFPKEGPSILRIQQVVRGDSAAYFCASSPYPGQTAGANVLTFGAGSRLTVL.

Turning to this clone: Other DNA sequences in this sample translate to the same CDR3. The chain combines TRBV28 with TRBJ1-2; TRBD1 agrees at 7 bases. CDR1 is MDHEN, CDR2 SYDVKM, per germline. J was trimmed by 5 bases and V by 4 bases; bases with no gene match: 10. The CDR3 is made up of 15 amino acids. The CDR3 bases are TGTGCCAGCAGTTACCCCAGGGGGGTAGGGTATGGCTACACCTTC. It specifies CASSYPRGVGYGYTF.

By proportion, this clone is medium-sized. The chain links TRBV6-5 to TRBJ2-1, with 7 bases aligning to TRBD1. V trimming: 4 bases; J trimming: 9 bases; junction bases outside the gene matches: 9. The CDR3 consists of 14 residues. Germline V gene sequence: CDR1 MNHEY, CDR2 SVGAGI. The CDR3 region is CASSSYTGVGEQFF. CDR3 sequence (DNA): TGTGCCAGCAGTTCTTATACAGGGGTGGGTGAGCAGTTCTTC.

This clone was seen a few times. This sample also contains other DNA sequences that code for the same CDR3. This chain links TRBV30 with TRBJ1-5, with D possibly being TRBD1 (5 bases). Germline lookup yields CDR1 GTSNPN and CDR2 SVGIG (reference sequence). V was cut by 2 bases and J by 0 bases, with 5 bases left in between. CDR3 length equals 13 residues. The CDR3 loop reads CAWSTGSNQPQHF. The CDR3 DNA reads TGTGCCTGGAGTACAGGTAGCAATCAGCCCCAGCATTTT. The whole variable domain, remainder taken from reference TRBV30 and TRBJ1-5, is SQTIHQWPATLVQPVGSPLSLECTVEGTSNPNLYWYRQAAGRGLQLLFYSVGIGQISSEVPQNLSASRPQDRQFILSSKKLLLSDSGFYLCAWSTGSNQPQHFGDGTRLSIL.

This chain links TRBV30 with TRBJ1-5; no clear D. V lost 3 bases and J 5 bases, leaving 17 bases between the germline ends. This CDR3 contains 15 residues. Germline CDR1 and CDR2: GTSNPN and SVGIG (reference sequence). The CDR3 loop reads CAWSAGLPGDQPQHF. The CDR3 DNA sequence: TGTGCCTGGAGCGCAGGACTCCCAGGCGATCAGCCCCAGCATTTT.

This rearrangement joins TRBV28 to TRBJ2-1, with D tentatively TRBD2 (5 bases). Germline CDR1 reads MDHEN; CDR2 reads SYDVKM. The V end was cut by 5 bases, the J end by 3 bases, with 11 bases between. This CDR3 contains 14 residues. CDR3 sequence reads: CASSLPGLYNEQFF. The DNA for the CDR3 is TGTGCCAGCAGTCTCCCTGGACTCTACAATGAGCAGTTCTTC.

This chain joins TRBV4-1 and TRBJ2-7; 9 nucleotides line up with TRBD1. The CDR3 has 13 residues. Germline-derived CDR1 and CDR2 are MGHRA and YSYEKL. The V gene end was trimmed by 3 bases and the J gene end by 6 bases; junction bases not matched to a gene: 3. The CDR3 loop reads CASSQGTGSEQYF. CDR3 bases: TGCGCCAGCAGCCAGGGGACAGGGTCCGAGCAGTACTTC.

The V and J genes are TRBV29-1 and TRBJ2-3, with 8 bases identical to TRBD2. The CDR3 length is 13 residues. The V and J ends lost 7 bases and 8 bases, in that order; junction bases with no gene match: 11. The V gene's germline CDR1 is SQVTM and CDR2 ANQGSEA. The CDR3 nucleotides are TGCAGCGCCCGGACTAGCCCTACCCTTACGCAGTATTTT. Amino acids: CSARTSPTLTQYF.

A few counts support this clone. The rearrangement uses TRBV27 and TRBJ1-6; perhaps TRBD1 as D (6 bases). The germline CDR1 and CDR2 sequences are MNHEY and SMNVEV (reference sequence). Trimming took 3 bases from V and 5 from J, leaving 20 bases between them. CDR3 size: 18 residues. This CDR3 reads CASSLYPPRTANNSPLHF. The DNA for the CDR3 is TGTGCCAGCAGTTTGTACCCCCCTCGGACAGCGAATAATTCACCCCTCCACTTT.

The CDR3 protein is CSARMGPYLHF. DNA for the CDR3: TGCAGTGCTAGAATGGGGCCCTACCTCCACTTT. The rearrangement uses TRBV20-1 and TRBJ1-6, with D possibly TRBD1 on 5 matching bases. Trimming pared 2 bases from V and 15 bases from J, leaving 11 bases between. Germline V lookup: CDR1 DFQATT, CDR2 SNEGSKA (reference sequence). The length of the CDR3 is 11 residues.

This rearrangement joins TRBV2 to TRBJ2-7; possible D gene TRBD2, 5 bases. Between the trimmed V and J ends, which lost 6 bases and 4 bases, there was a span of 10 bases. CDR3 size: 12 residues. CDR1 is SNHLY, CDR2 FYNNEI, per germline. The CDR3: CASREGGYEQYF. The CDR3 DNA reads as TGTGCCAGCAGAGAGGGTGGGTACGAGCAGTACTTC.

This chain links TRBV27 with TRBJ2-3; 9 nucleotides match TRBD1. Per germline, CDR1 MNHEY and CDR2 SMNVEV (reference sequence). This CDR3 has 14 amino acids. V lost 2 bases to trimming and J lost 5 bases; unmatched junction nucleotides: 2. In nucleotides, the CDR3 is TGTGCCAGCAGTTTAAACAGGGGGCGAGATACGCAGTATTTT. This encodes CASSLNRGRDTQYF.

The V call is TRBV5-1, the J call TRBJ1-4; D ambiguous. Trimming pared 1 base from V and 0 bases from J, leaving 7 bases between. CDR1 is SGHRS, CDR2 YFSETQ, per germline. The CDR3 has 15 amino acids. This chain's CDR3 is CASSLTDATNEKLFF. CDR3 nucleotide sequence: TGCGCCAGCAGCTTGACTGATGCAACTAATGAAAAACTGTTTTTT. Filled out from reference TRBV5-1 and TRBJ1-4, the complete variable domain reads KAGVTQTPRYLIKTRGQQVTLSCSPISGHRSVSWYQQTPGQGLQFLFEYFSETQRNKGNFPGRFSGRQFSNSRSEMNVSTLELGDSALYLCASSLTDATNEKLFFGSGTQLSVL.

The DNA of the CDR3 is TGTGCCAGCAGCTACGCAGGGCGGGATGAAGCTTTCTTT. Translation: CASSYAGRDEAFF. J is TRBJ1-1 and V is TRBV11-2, with a weak D call TRBD1 (5 bases). Per germline, CDR1 SGHAT and CDR2 FQNNGV. The CDR3 is 13 residues long. Trimming removed 4 bases at V and 7 bases at J, with 13 bases between.

The chain couples TRBV5-1 to TRBJ2-3; 7 bases line up with TRBD1. This CDR3 comprises 15 residues. Trimming took 5 bases from V and 2 from J; bases not matched to a gene: 8. Per the germline V gene, CDR1 is SGHRS and CDR2 is YFSETQ. CDR3 bases: TGCGCCAGCAGTATGGGGGACAGTATCACAGATACGCAGTATTTT. Its translation: CASSMGDSITDTQYF.